This T cell receptor (beta chain) is drawn from a study of graft-versus-host responses after intestinal transplantation. Produced via immunoSEQ multiplex PCR; TCRdb's table is partial and in-frame only. The profile shows 75,000 to 100,000 clones, around 90% of them singletons. General study results and limits: Some patients had graft-donor T cell macrochimerism, and their allografts showed high graft-versus-host to host-versus-graft clonal ratios. GvH clones were found in recipient marrow; some appeared first in ileum or blood.

As to this clone: Its specificity is not known.

The CDR3 is 14 amino acids. V shed 1 base, J shed 3 bases, and the junction held 3 bases outside the gene matches. Germline V lookup: CDR1 MNHEY, CDR2 SMNVEV (reference sequence). The sequence was collected from a human patient who received an intestinal transplant, so some T cells may come from the graft donor. Material: PBMCs, obtained roughly 410 days after intestinal transplant. V is TRBV27 and J is TRBJ2-7, with 7 bases lining up with TRBD1. The CDR3 nucleotides are TGTGCCAGCAGTTTATTCCAGGGGGACTACGAGCAGTACTTC. The encoded protein is CASSLFQGDYEQYF.